The 25 T cell receptor beta chains reported below all come from one sample, sequenced in a study of T cell responses to AZD1222 COVID-19 vaccine. Sequenced by immunoSEQ multiplex PCR; TCRdb stores in-frame clones only, minus some. The data hold 120,000 to 150,000 clones, with 93% observed a single time. The starting material was peripheral blood, obtained on day 0 of MenACWY control vaccination. These receptors were obtained from an adult in good health.

The chain uses TRBV4-1 and TRBJ1-3; possibly TRBD1 for D (5 bases). CDR1 and CDR2 from the germline V gene are MGHRA and YSYEKL. This CDR3 region has 17 residues. The V end lost 1 base, the J end lost 0 bases, and 13 bases lay between the germline ends. The DNA of the CDR3 is TGCGCCAGCAGCCAAGCCGGGACGCCGCTCTCTGGAAACACCATATATTTT. It codes for CASSQAGTPLSGNTIYF.

The genes are TRBV6-5 and TRBJ1-5; D perhaps matches TRBD1 (5 bases). There are 16 residues in the CDR3. The V gene's germline CDR1 is MNHEY and CDR2 SVGAGI. The V and J ends lost 0 bases and 11 bases respectively, with 20 bases between them. CDR3 protein: CASSYSRSTAGVAQHF. In nucleotides, the CDR3 is TGTGCCAGCAGTTACTCGAGAAGCACGGCGGGGGTGGCCCAGCATTTT.

The V gene is TRBV5-1, the J gene TRBJ2-7; 8 nucleotides line up with TRBD2. Germline V gene data show CDR1 as SGHRS and CDR2 as YFSETQ. V lost 0 bases to trimming and J lost 1 base; unmatched junction nucleotides: 6. The CDR3 is 16 amino acids. The CDR3 sequence is CASSLVTASGSYEQYF. The CDR3 bases are TGCGCCAGCAGCTTGGTTACGGCTAGCGGGTCCTACGAGCAGTACTTC.

This chain uses TRBV9 with TRBJ2-2; D call uncertain. The CDR3 spans 15 residues. Germline V gene sequence: CDR1 SGDLS, CDR2 YYNGEE. V shed 4 bases and J shed 7 bases, with 17 bases lying between them. CDR3 region: CASSPSSRGNGELFF. For the CDR3, the DNA is TGTGCCAGCAGCCCGAGCTCCCGAGGTAACGGGGAGCTGTTTTTT.

V and J are TRBV9 and TRBJ1-1, with a weak D call TRBD1 (5 bases). The CDR3 runs 14 residues. V was shortened by 4 bases and J by 6 bases, with 16 bases between the two germline ends. Per germline, CDR1 SGDLS and CDR2 YYNGEE. CDR3 nucleotide sequence: TGTGCCAGCAGCCGTGAGGGGACCGGGGCTGAAGCTTTCTTT. Its translation: CASSREGTGAEAFF.

The rearrangement joins TRBV19 to TRBJ2-4, with D maybe TRBD2 (6 bases). CDR1 is LNHDA, CDR2 SQIVND, per germline (reference sequence). V was shortened by 5 bases and J by 6 bases, with 17 bases between the two germline ends. The CDR3 spans 15 residues. The CDR3, as DNA: TGTGCCAGTAGTTTCCAAGGAGGGGCAGCAAACATTCAGTACTTC. The encoded protein is CASSFQGGAANIQYF.

This clone has only one observation. J is TRBJ2-1 and V is TRBV2; 8 bases fit TRBD2. The CDR3 extends over 14 amino acids. V gave up 5 bases and J gave up 5 bases; unmatched junction bases: 5. CDR1 and CDR2 (germline): SNHLY, FYNNEI. The CDR3 DNA reads as TGTGCCAGCAGTTCCGGACTAGCCAACAATGAGCAGTTCTTC. It yields the protein CASSSGLANNEQFF.

V gene TRBV7-8 combines with J gene TRBJ2-1; TRBD1 or TRBD2 may be the D gene (5 bases each). The germline CDR1 and CDR2 sequences are SGHVS and FQNEAQ. The CDR3 spans 14 residues. Trimming took off 3 bases at V and 8 bases at J, with 14 bases between the two ends. CDR3 coding DNA: TGTGCCAGCAGCTTGGGGACGCCCTTCGATGAGCAGTTCTTC. This sequence encodes CASSLGTPFDEQFF.

This rearrangement joins TRBV2 to TRBJ2-2; 10 positions match TRBD1. The germline gives CDR1 SNHLY, CDR2 FYNNEI. This CDR3 is 15 amino acids long. V was clipped by 6 bases and J by 1 base; unmatched bases: 2. The DNA for the CDR3 is TGTGCCAGCAGAAGGGACAGGGGGAACACCGGGGAGCTGTTTTTT. Protein sequence: CASRRDRGNTGELFF.

The chain is built from TRBV4-1 and TRBJ2-7, with D unresolved. CDR3 length: 15 amino acids. Trimming took off 0 bases at V and 5 bases at J, with 14 bases between the two ends. CDR1 is MGHRA and CDR2 is YSYEKL in the germline V gene. CDR3 sequence reads: CASSQEPLPVDEQYF. The CDR3 coding sequence is TGCGCCAGCAGCCAAGAACCCCTCCCTGTGGACGAGCAGTACTTC.

The rearrangement joins TRBV10-3 to TRBJ1-5; 11 bases agree with TRBD1. The CDR3 runs to 15 residues. Germline CDR1 reads ENHRY; CDR2 reads SYGVKD. Trimming at V came to 4 bases and at J to 7 bases, leaving 6 bases not matched to a gene. The CDR3 DNA reads as TGTGCCATCAGTGTCGGACAGGGGGCGGGCCAGCCCCAGCATTTT. It yields the protein CAISVGQGAGQPQHF.

The chain joins TRBV5-1 to TRBJ1-1; no clear D. Trimming cost V 5 bases and J 2 bases, with 13 bases left between them. CDR1 SGHRS and CDR2 YFSETQ come from the germline V gene. CDR3 length: 14 residues. The chain's CDR3 is CASRDQASNTEAFF. The CDR3 nucleotides read TGCGCCAGCAGAGATCAGGCATCAAACACTGAAGCTTTCTTT.

The V gene is TRBV14, the J gene TRBJ1-2, with a possible D match to TRBD1 (6 bases). Trimming removed 4 bases from V and 5 bases from J, with 8 bases in between. The CDR3 runs 12 residues. Per germline, CDR1 SGHDN and CDR2 FVKESK. CDR3 sequence (DNA): TGTGCCAGCAGCCGAGGGGGGTATGGCTACACCTTC. Translated, it gives CASSRGGYGYTF.

The V gene is TRBV5-6, the J gene TRBJ2-2, with 7 bases lining up with TRBD1. CDR1 is SGHDT, CDR2 YYEEEE, per germline. This CDR3 has 14 residues. J lost 9 bases, V lost 4 bases, and 9 bases had no gene match. In DNA form, the CDR3 reads TGTGCCAGCAGCGTAACAGGGGAGCAACGGGAGCTGTTTTTT. Encoded protein: CASSVTGEQRELFF. Full variable domain (missing parts from reference TRBV5-6 and TRBJ2-2): DAGVTQSPTHLIKTRGQQVTLRCSPKSGHDTVSWYQQALGQGPQFIFQYYEEEERQRGNFPDRFSGHQFPNYSSELNVNALLLGDSALYLCASSVTGEQRELFFGEGSRLTVL.

The chain joins TRBV24-1 to TRBJ2-5; perhaps TRBD1 as D (5 bases). Trimming took off 0 bases at V and 2 bases at J, with 6 bases between the two ends. The CDR3 is 14 residues long. Germline assignment: CDR1 KGHDR and CDR2 SFDVKD. The CDR3 region is CATSDLDSQETQYF. In DNA form, the CDR3 reads TGTGCCACCAGTGATTTGGACAGTCAAGAGACCCAGTACTTC.

The genes are TRBV19 and TRBJ1-5; 8 nucleotides align to TRBD1. V gave up 4 bases and J gave up 0 bases; unmatched junction bases: 11. Germline-derived CDR1 and CDR2 are LNHDA and SQIVND (reference sequence). The CDR3 covers 18 residues. CDR3: CASSTRTGLAHSNQPQHF. Here the CDR3 DNA reads TGTGCCAGTAGTACCCGGACAGGGTTAGCCCATAGCAATCAGCCCCAGCATTTT.

The chain employs TRBV19 and TRBJ2-3; D perhaps matches TRBD1 (5 bases). CDR3 size: 13 residues. The germline V and J ends were trimmed by 5 bases and 5 bases, with 11 bases remaining between them. The germline gives CDR1 LNHDA, CDR2 SQIVND (reference sequence). Written as DNA, the CDR3 is TGTGCCAGTAGTCCGACGCAGGGAGATACGCAGTATTTT. Amino acid sequence: CASSPTQGDTQYF.

This chain links TRBV5-1 with TRBJ2-5, with 9 bases that match TRBD2. V was pared by 1 base and J by 1 base, with 2 bases of the junction left unmatched. The CDR3 spans 15 residues. The germline CDR1 and CDR2 sequences are SGHRS and YFSETQ. The CDR3 DNA reads as TGCGCCAGCAGCTTGTTTAGCGGGAGCCAAGAGACCCAGTACTTC. Its protein is CASSLFSGSQETQYF.

The chain joins TRBV2 to TRBJ2-7; D is possibly TRBD1 or TRBD2 (5 bases each). Trimming cost V 5 bases and J 4 bases, with 12 bases left between them. CDR3 length: 13 residues. Germline V CDR1 and CDR2: SNHLY, FYNNEI. CDR3 loop: CASSRDVGYEQYF. For the CDR3, the DNA is TGTGCCAGCAGTCGGGACGTCGGGTACGAGCAGTACTTC.

The rearrangement uses TRBV2 and TRBJ2-3; tentatively, D is TRBD1 (6 bases). The CDR3 is 14 amino acids. V was shortened by 8 bases and J by 3 bases, with 15 bases between the two germline ends. The germline V gene has CDR1 SNHLY and CDR2 FYNNEI. In nucleotides, the CDR3 is TGTGCCAGCGGCCAGGGGAGCGGAACAGATACGCAGTATTTT. The encoded protein is CASGQGSGTDTQYF. Full variable domain (rest looked up from reference TRBV2 and TRBJ2-3): EPEVTQTPSHQVTQMGQEVILRCVPISNHLYFYWYRQILGQKVEFLVSFYNNEISEKSEIFDDQFSVERPDGSNFTLKIRSTKLEDSAMYFCASGQGSGTDTQYFGPGTRLTVL.

The rearrangement links TRBV18 to TRBJ2-7; D is undetermined. CDR1 and CDR2 from the germline V gene are KGHSH and LQKENI. CDR3 length: 14 residues. V was cut by 5 bases and J by 2 bases, with 13 bases left in between. The CDR3 loop is CASSSFSFTYEQYF. CDR3 nucleotide sequence: TGTGCCAGCTCATCCTTCTCTTTTACCTACGAGCAGTACTTC.

The sample holds one count of this clone. The chain combines TRBV2 with TRBJ1-2; no definite D call. Germline V gene data show CDR1 as SNHLY and CDR2 as FYNNEI. V lost 1 base and J lost 7, with 1 base in between. The CDR3 is 10 amino acids. The CDR3 protein is CASSEGGYTF. The CDR3 DNA reads as TGTGCCAGCAGTGAAGGTGGCTACACCTTC.

J is TRBJ1-1 and V is TRBV27, with a weak D call TRBD1 (5 bases). The CDR3 contains 13 residues. V lost 5 bases and J lost 5, with 12 bases in between. Germline CDR1 is MNHEY and CDR2 is SMNVEV (reference sequence). DNA of the CDR3: TGTGCCAGCAGTCCCCGGACACCTACTGAAGCTTTCTTT. Translation gives CASSPRTPTEAFF.

This sequence joins TRBV28 and TRBJ1-5; 7 bases line up with TRBD1. Germline V CDR1 and CDR2: MDHEN, SYDVKM. V lost 5 bases, J lost 9 bases, and 10 bases stayed unmatched. This CDR3 comprises 14 residues. This CDR3 reads CASSADRVSWPQHF. The CDR3, as DNA: TGTGCCAGCAGTGCAGACAGGGTCAGTTGGCCCCAGCATTTT. The full variable domain, its missing parts supplied by reference TRBV28 and TRBJ1-5, is DVKVTQSSRYLVKRTGEKVFLECVQDMDHENMFWYRQDPGLGLRLIYFSYDVKMKEKGDIPEGYSVSREKKERFSLILESASTNQTSMYLCASSADRVSWPQHFGDGTRLSIL.

CDR3 coding DNA: TGTGCCAGCACCACGCCCGGGGGCGCGGGAGGAAACACCATATATTTT. It yields the protein CASTTPGGAGGNTIYF. The V and J genes are TRBV25-1 and TRBJ1-3; the D gene is possibly TRBD1 (6 bases). Germline-derived CDR1 and CDR2 are MGHDK and SYGVNS. The CDR3 spans 16 residues. Trimming left V 7 bases short and J 4 bases short, with 20 bases between.